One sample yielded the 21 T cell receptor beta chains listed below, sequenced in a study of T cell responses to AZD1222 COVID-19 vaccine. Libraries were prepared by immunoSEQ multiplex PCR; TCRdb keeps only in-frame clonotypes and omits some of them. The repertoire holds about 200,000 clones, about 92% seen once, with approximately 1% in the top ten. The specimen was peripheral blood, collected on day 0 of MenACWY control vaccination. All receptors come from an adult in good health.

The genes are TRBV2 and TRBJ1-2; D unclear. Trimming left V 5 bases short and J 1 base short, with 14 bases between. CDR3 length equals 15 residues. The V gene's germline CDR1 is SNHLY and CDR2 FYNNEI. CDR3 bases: TGTGCCAGCAGTCCAAGGGTGAAAATTAACTATGGCTACACCTTC. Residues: CASSPRVKINYGYTF.

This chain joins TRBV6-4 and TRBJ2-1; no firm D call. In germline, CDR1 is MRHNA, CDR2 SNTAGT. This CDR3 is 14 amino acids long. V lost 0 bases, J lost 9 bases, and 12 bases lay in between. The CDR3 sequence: CASSDSPTPSEQFF. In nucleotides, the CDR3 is TGTGCCAGCAGTGACTCGCCTACCCCCAGTGAGCAGTTCTTC.

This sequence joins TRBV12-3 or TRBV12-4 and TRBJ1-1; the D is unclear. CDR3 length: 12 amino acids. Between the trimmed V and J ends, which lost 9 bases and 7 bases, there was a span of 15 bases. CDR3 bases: TGTGCCAGGACGATACGGTGGAGTGAAGCTTTCTTT. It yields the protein CARTIRWSEAFF.

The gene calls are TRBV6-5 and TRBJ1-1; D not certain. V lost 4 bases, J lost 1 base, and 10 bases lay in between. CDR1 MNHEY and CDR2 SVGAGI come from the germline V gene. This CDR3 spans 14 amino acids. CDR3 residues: CASSWAGWNTEAFF. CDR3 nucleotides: TGTGCCAGCAGTTGGGCAGGATGGAACACTGAAGCTTTCTTT.

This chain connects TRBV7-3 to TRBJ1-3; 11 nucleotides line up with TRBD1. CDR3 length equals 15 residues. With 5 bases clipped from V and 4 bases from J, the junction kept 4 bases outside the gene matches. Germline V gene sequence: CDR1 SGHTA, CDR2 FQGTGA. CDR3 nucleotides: TGTGCCAGCAGCGCGGACAGGGGGCTAGGAAACACCATATATTTT. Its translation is CASSADRGLGNTIYF.

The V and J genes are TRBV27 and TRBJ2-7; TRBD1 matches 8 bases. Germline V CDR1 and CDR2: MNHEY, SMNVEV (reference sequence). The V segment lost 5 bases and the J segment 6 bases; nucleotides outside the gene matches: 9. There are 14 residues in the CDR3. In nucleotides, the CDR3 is TGTGCCAGCAGTCATATAGGACAGGGTGGCGAGCAGTACTTC. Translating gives CASSHIGQGGEQYF.

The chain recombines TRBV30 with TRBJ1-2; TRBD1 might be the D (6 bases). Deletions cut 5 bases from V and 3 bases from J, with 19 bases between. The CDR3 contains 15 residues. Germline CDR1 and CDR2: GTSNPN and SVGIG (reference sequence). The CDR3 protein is CAWEKLDSPYYGYTF. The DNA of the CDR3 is TGTGCCTGGGAAAAACTGGACAGCCCGTACTATGGCTACACCTTC.

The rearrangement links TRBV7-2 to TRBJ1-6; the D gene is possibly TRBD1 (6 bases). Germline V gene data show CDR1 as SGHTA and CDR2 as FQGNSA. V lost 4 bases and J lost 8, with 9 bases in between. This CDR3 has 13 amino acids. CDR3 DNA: TGTGCCAGCAGCTCGGACAGCGATTCACCCCTCCACTTT. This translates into CASSSDSDSPLHF.

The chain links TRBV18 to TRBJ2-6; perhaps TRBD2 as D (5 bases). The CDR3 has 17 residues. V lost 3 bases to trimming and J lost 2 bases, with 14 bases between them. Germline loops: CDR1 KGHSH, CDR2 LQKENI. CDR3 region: CASSPIFGDPGANVLTF. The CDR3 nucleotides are TGTGCCAGCTCACCTATCTTCGGGGATCCTGGGGCCAACGTCCTGACTTTC.

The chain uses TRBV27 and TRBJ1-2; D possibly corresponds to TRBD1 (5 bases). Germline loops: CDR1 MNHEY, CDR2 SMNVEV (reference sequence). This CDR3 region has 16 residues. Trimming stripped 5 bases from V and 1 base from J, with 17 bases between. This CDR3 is CASSADWRGHNYGYTF. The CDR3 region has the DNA TGTGCCAGCAGTGCCGATTGGCGTGGACATAACTATGGCTACACCTTC.

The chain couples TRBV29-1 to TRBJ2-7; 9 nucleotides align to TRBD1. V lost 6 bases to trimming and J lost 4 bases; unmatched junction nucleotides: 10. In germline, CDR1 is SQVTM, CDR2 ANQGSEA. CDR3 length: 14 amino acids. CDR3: CSVELGTGWYEQYF. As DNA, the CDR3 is TGCAGCGTCGAACTTGGGACAGGGTGGTACGAGCAGTACTTC.

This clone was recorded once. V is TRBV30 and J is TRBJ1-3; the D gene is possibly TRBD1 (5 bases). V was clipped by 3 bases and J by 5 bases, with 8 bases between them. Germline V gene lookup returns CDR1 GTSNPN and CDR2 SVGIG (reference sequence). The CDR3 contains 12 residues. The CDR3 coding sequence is TGTGCCTGGAGGGGGCTAAGAAACACCATATATTTT. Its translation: CAWRGLRNTIYF.

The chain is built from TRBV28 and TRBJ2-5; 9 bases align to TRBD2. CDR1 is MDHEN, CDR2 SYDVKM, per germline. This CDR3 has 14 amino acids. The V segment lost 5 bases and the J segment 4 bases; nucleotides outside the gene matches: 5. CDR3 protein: CASSRGTSRETQYF. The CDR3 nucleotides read TGTGCCAGCAGTCGAGGGACTAGCCGAGAGACCCAGTACTTC.

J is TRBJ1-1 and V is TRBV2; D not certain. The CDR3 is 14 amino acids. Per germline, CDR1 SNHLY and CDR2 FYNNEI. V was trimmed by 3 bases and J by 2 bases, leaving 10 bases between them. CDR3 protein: CASSEREGNTEAFF. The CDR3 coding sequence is TGTGCCAGCAGTGAGCGGGAGGGAAACACTGAAGCTTTCTTT.

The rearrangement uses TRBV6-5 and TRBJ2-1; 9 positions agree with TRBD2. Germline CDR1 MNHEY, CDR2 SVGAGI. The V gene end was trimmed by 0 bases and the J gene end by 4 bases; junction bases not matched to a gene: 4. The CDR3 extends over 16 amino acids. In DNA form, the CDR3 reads TGTGCCAGCAGTTACTCGGATAGCGGGGGTTACAATGAGCAGTTCTTC. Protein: CASSYSDSGGYNEQFF.

The CDR3 spells CASSSNPGGTNTEAFF. In nucleotides, the CDR3 is TGTGCCAGCAGCTCTAACCCAGGGGGCACGAACACTGAAGCTTTCTTT. The J gene is TRBJ1-1, the V gene TRBV11-2; 8 bases agree with TRBD1. CDR1 SGHAT and CDR2 FQNNGV come from the germline V gene. The CDR3 loop spans 16 amino acids. With V trimmed by 4 bases and J by 1 base, 8 bases remained unmatched.

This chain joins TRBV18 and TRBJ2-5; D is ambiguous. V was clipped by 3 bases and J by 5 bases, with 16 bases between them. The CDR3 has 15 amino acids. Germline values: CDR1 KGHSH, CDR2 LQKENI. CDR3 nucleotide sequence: TGTGCCAGCTCACCCAGTGGCAACTTGGGGGAGACCCAGTACTTC. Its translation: CASSPSGNLGETQYF.

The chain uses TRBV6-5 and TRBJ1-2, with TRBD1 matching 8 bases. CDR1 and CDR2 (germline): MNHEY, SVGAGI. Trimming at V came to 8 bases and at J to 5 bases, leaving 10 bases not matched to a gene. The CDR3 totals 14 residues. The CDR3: CASRRQGNSYGYTF. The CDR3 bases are TGTGCCAGCCGGAGACAGGGGAACTCATATGGCTACACCTTC.

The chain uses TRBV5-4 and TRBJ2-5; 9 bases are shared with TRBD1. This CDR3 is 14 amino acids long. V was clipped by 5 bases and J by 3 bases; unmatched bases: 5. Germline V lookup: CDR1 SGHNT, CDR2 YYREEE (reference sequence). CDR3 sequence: CASRTRDREETQYF. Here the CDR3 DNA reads TGTGCCAGCAGGACCCGGGACAGGGAAGAGACCCAGTACTTC.

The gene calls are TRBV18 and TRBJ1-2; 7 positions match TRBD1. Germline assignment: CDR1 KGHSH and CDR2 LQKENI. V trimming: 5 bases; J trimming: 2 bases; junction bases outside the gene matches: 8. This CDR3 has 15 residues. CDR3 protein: CASSTGTVGNYGYTF. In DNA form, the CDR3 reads TGTGCCAGCTCAACCGGGACAGTGGGGAACTATGGCTACACCTTC.

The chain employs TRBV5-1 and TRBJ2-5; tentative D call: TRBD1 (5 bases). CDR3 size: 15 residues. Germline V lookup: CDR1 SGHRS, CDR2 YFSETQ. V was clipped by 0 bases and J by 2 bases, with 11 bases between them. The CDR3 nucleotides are TGCGCCAGCAGCTTGGAATCCAAGGGGCAAGAGACCCAGTACTTC. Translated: CASSLESKGQETQYF.